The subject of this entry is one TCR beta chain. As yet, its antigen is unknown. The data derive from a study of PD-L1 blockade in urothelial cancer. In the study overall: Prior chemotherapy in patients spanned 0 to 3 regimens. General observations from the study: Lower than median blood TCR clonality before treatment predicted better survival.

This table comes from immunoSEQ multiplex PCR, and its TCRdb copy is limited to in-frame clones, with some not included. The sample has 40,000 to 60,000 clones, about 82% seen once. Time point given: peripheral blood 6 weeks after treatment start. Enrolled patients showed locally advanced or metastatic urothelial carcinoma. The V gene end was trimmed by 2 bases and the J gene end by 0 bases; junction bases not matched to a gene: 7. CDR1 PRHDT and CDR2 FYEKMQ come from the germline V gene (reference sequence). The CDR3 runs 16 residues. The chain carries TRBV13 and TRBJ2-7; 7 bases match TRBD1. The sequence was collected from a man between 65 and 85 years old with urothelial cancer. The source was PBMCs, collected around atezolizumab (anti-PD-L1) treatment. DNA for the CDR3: TGTGCCAGCAGCTTAAAGCCGGGACAGTACTCCTACGAGCAGTACTTC. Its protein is CASSLKPGQYSYEQYF.